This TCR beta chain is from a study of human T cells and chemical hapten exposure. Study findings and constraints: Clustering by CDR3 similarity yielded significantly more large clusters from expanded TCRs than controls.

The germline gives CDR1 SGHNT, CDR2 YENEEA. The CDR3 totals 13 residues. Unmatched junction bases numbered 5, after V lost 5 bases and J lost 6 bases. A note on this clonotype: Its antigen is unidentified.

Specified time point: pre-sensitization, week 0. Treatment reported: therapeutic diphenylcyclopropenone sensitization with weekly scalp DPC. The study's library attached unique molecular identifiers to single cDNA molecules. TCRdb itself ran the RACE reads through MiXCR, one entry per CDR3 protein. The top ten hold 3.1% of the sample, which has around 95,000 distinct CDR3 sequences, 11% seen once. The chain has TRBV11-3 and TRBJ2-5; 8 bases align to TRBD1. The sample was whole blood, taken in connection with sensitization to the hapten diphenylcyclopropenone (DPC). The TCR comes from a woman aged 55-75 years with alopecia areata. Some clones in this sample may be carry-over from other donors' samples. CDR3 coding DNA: TGTGCCAGCAGCATAGGACAGGGCCAGACCCAGTACTTC. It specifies CASSIGQGQTQYF.